Each of the 13 T cell receptor beta chains below was sequenced from the same sample in a study of beta chain features in type 1 diabetes. Since all of the isolated RNA was reverse transcribed, expressed TCRB transcripts were what got sequenced. The method was immunoSEQ multiplex PCR; TCRdb's version includes in-frame clones alone and lacks a portion of them. Among some 900,000 clones listed, 15% to 20% were seen once. The sequenced sample was naive CD4+ T cells from blood. The receptor source for this set is a woman between 18 and 29 years old in good health.

CDR3 region: CASRLQGSGYGYTF. DNA for the CDR3: TGTGCCAGCCGACTACAGGGGTCCGGCTATGGCTACACCTTC. The chain couples TRBV28 to TRBJ1-2; 7 bases map to TRBD1. The CDR3 sequence is 14 residues long. V shed 8 bases and J 4 bases; nucleotides not matched to a gene: 10. CDR1 is MDHEN, CDR2 SYDVKM, per germline.

This sequence joins TRBV9 and TRBJ2-1; 8 bases are shared with TRBD2. After removal of 4 bases from V and 8 bases from J, the junction contained 8 bases not matched to a gene. Germline V gives CDR1 SGDLS, CDR2 YYNGEE. This CDR3 is built from 14 residues. DNA for the CDR3: TGTGCCAGCAGCACCTCCGGGACTAGACATGAGCAGTTCTTC. Protein: CASSTSGTRHEQFF.

This clone was detected a few times. The chain uses TRBV7-6 and TRBJ2-1; D may be TRBD2 (5 bases). The V and J ends lost 2 bases and 0 bases respectively, with 11 bases between them. Germline-derived CDR1 and CDR2 are SGHVS and FNYEAQ. This CDR3 has 16 residues. The CDR3 loop reads CASSLPGVPSYNEQFF. The DNA for the CDR3 is TGTGCCAGCAGCTTACCCGGGGTCCCCTCCTACAATGAGCAGTTCTTC.

This chain connects TRBV5-1 to TRBJ2-3, with D perhaps matching TRBD1 (6 bases). V was clipped by 0 bases and J by 1 base, with 15 bases between them. Germline loops: CDR1 SGHRS, CDR2 YFSETQ. This CDR3 spans 17 amino acids. CDR3 bases: TGCGCCAGCAGCTTGGGCTGGGACACCTACCGCACAGATACGCAGTATTTT. Translated, it gives CASSLGWDTYRTDTQYF.

The rearrangement links TRBV29-1 to TRBJ1-4; D not resolved. The CDR3 totals 13 residues. Germline values: CDR1 SQVTM, CDR2 ANQGSEA. The V end lost 0 bases, the J end lost 7 bases, and 9 bases lay between the germline ends. CDR3 sequence (DNA): TGCAGCGTTGAAGACAGACAACGTGAAAAACTGTTTTTT. Protein: CSVEDRQREKLFF.

The genes are TRBV25-1 and TRBJ2-3, with D hard to call. The CDR3 is 12 residues long. Trimming shortened V by 4 bases and J by 5 bases, and 7 bases separated the two germline ends. Germline V gene lookup returns CDR1 MGHDK and CDR2 SYGVNS. In DNA, the CDR3 is TGTGCCAGCAGTGGTGAAGGAGATACGCAGTATTTT. Amino acid sequence: CASSGEGDTQYF.

In its sample, this clone was seen a few times. V gene TRBV18 combines with J gene TRBJ2-3; no definite D call. Germline CDR1 and CDR2: KGHSH and LQKENI. CDR3 length equals 15 residues. Deletions cut 1 base from V and 0 bases from J, with 8 bases between. The CDR3 DNA follows: TGTGCCAGCTCACCACTTCCCGAGAGCACAGATACGCAGTATTTT. This codes for CASSPLPESTDTQYF.

The chain carries TRBV11-2 and TRBJ2-7; possible D gene TRBD2, 6 bases. Trimming took off 6 bases at V and 4 bases at J, with 13 bases between the two ends. Germline CDR1 and CDR2: SGHAT and FQNNGV. The CDR3 runs to 13 residues. The CDR3 is CASSREPRYEQYF. In nucleotides, the CDR3 is TGTGCCAGCAGTCGGGAGCCAAGATACGAGCAGTACTTC.

This clone was seen once. The chain carries TRBV27 and TRBJ2-1, with a possible D match to TRBD2 (6 bases). The CDR3 contains 17 residues. V was cut by 4 bases and J by 0 bases, with 16 bases left in between. Germline V gives CDR1 MNHEY, CDR2 SMNVEV (reference sequence). The CDR3 loop reads CASSSRVAASSYNEQFF. The CDR3 DNA is TGTGCCAGCAGTTCGCGAGTAGCGGCGAGCTCCTACAATGAGCAGTTCTTC.

This clone occurred a few times. This chain joins TRBV7-2 and TRBJ2-5; no clear D. Trimming took off 1 base at V and 4 bases at J, with 10 bases between the two ends. Germline-derived CDR1 and CDR2 are SGHTA and FQGNSA. The CDR3 loop spans 14 amino acids. The CDR3 DNA reads TGTGCCAGCAGCTTAGGTCAGGTGGGAGAGACCCAGTACTTC. Encoded protein: CASSLGQVGETQYF.

This clone was counted between two and nine times. The chain links TRBV7-2 to TRBJ1-1, with D possibly matching TRBD1 (5 bases). Per germline, CDR1 SGHTA and CDR2 FQGNSA. Trimming left V 3 bases short and J 1 base short, with 9 bases between. The CDR3 extends over 14 amino acids. CDR3 sequence (DNA): TGTGCCAGCAGCTTTCCAGGACAGAACACTGAAGCTTTCTTT. This sequence encodes CASSFPGQNTEAFF. Full variable domain (remainder filled in from reference TRBV7-2 and TRBJ1-1): GAGVSQSPSNKVTEKGKDVELRCDPISGHTALYWYRQSLGQGLEFLIYFQGNSAPDKSGLPSDRFSAERTGGSVSTLTIQRTQQEDSAVYLCASSFPGQNTEAFFGQGTRLTVV.

This clone was seen more than once but under ten times. This chain joins TRBV19 and TRBJ2-2; D is undetermined. Per the germline V gene, CDR1 is LNHDA and CDR2 is SQIVND (reference sequence). The V end was cut by 7 bases, the J end by 0 bases, with 6 bases between. The CDR3 spans 13 residues. In nucleotides, the CDR3 is TGTGCCAGTACACCGTCGAACACCGGGGAGCTGTTTTTT. As protein: CASTPSNTGELFF.

The gene calls are TRBV18 and TRBJ2-1, with D possibly matching TRBD2 (5 bases). V was shortened by 6 bases and J by 7 bases, with 16 bases between the two germline ends. CDR3 length: 14 amino acids. The germline CDR1 and CDR2 sequences are KGHSH and LQKENI. The CDR3 nucleotides read TGTGCCAGCTCCCTAGCCCACAAGAGGAATGAGCAGTTCTTC. Encoded protein: CASSLAHKRNEQFF.